The next 14 T cell receptor beta chains were all read from a single sample in a study of T cell clones after liver transplantation. The data were produced by immunoSEQ multiplex PCR, yet TCRdb's version contains in-frame clones alone and is incomplete. Of about 80,000 clones listed, 82% are singletons. The input for sequencing was CD4+ T cells from blood, taken 46 months after liver transplant. These TCRs come from a human patient who received a liver transplant. Some T cells may arise from the graft donor.

The chain has TRBV19 and TRBJ1-1; 7 bases are a match to TRBD1. The CDR3 totals 15 residues. Germline CDR1 and CDR2: LNHDA and SQIVND (reference sequence). With V trimmed by 6 bases and J by 3 bases, 10 bases remained unmatched. CDR3 in DNA: TGTGCCAGTAGCAGAGGTCGGCAGGGGGACACTGAAGCTTTCTTT. As protein: CASSRGRQGDTEAFF.

The rearrangement uses TRBV6-5 and TRBJ1-1, with D perhaps TRBD1 (5 bases). Trimming cost V 4 bases and J 1 base, with 10 bases left between them. This CDR3 has 14 residues. Germline V CDR1 and CDR2: MNHEY, SVGAGI. The CDR3, as DNA: TGTGCCAGCAGTTCTGCCACAGGGAACACTGAAGCTTTCTTT. Protein product: CASSSATGNTEAFF.

The chain carries TRBV5-4 and TRBJ2-5; the D is unclear. The CDR3 totals 13 residues. V gave up 1 base and J gave up 0 bases, with 4 bases separating them. CDR1 SGHNT and CDR2 YYREEE come from the germline V gene (reference sequence). DNA for the CDR3: TGTGCCAGCAGCTTGCGCAACCAAGAGACCCAGTACTTC. Its translation is CASSLRNQETQYF. Variable domain in full (rest from reference TRBV5-4 and TRBJ2-5): ETGVTQSPTHLIKTRGQQVTLRCSSQSGHNTVSWYQQALGQGPQFIFQYYREEENGRGNFPPRFSGLQFPNYSSELNVNALELDDSALYLCASSLRNQETQYFGPGTRLLVL.

The chain combines TRBV28 with TRBJ2-7; possible D gene TRBD1, 6 bases. CDR3 length equals 15 residues. With 5 bases removed from V and 4 bases from J, the gap between germline ends came to 18 bases. Germline-derived CDR1 and CDR2 are MDHEN and SYDVKM. The chain's CDR3 is CASSPFQGWGYEQYF. In DNA form, the CDR3 reads TGTGCCAGCAGTCCCTTCCAGGGGTGGGGTTACGAGCAGTACTTC. Full variable domain (missing parts from reference TRBV28 and TRBJ2-7): DVKVTQSSRYLVKRTGEKVFLECVQDMDHENMFWYRQDPGLGLRLIYFSYDVKMKEKGDIPEGYSVSREKKERFSLILESASTNQTSMYLCASSPFQGWGYEQYFGPGTRLTVT.

The rearrangement joins TRBV18 to TRBJ1-4; TRBD1 is a possible D gene (6 bases). The CDR3 covers 14 residues. V was pared by 4 bases and J by 6 bases, with 12 bases between. The germline CDR1 and CDR2 sequences are KGHSH and LQKENI. As DNA, the CDR3 is TGTGCCAGCTCACGAACAGGGTTGGATGAAAAACTGTTTTTT. Translating gives CASSRTGLDEKLFF.

V and J are TRBV30 and TRBJ1-1; the match to TRBD1 covers 10 bases. The V gene's germline CDR1 is GTSNPN and CDR2 SVGIG (reference sequence). V lost 5 bases to trimming and J lost 1 base; unmatched junction nucleotides: 7. The CDR3 is 15 residues long. CDR3 protein: CAWYRDRGRNTEAFF. Here the CDR3 DNA reads TGTGCCTGGTACCGGGACAGGGGACGGAACACTGAAGCTTTCTTT. The whole variable domain, remainder taken from reference TRBV30 and TRBJ1-1, is SQTIHQWPATLVQPVGSPLSLECTVEGTSNPNLYWYRQAAGRGLQLLFYSVGIGQISSEVPQNLSASRPQDRQFILSSKKLLLSDSGFYLCAWYRDRGRNTEAFFGQGTRLTVV.

This clone was counted only a few times. The V and J genes are TRBV19 and TRBJ2-1, with TRBD1 as a possible D gene (5 bases). CDR1 is LNHDA and CDR2 is SQIVND in the germline V gene (reference sequence). The CDR3 spans 15 residues. V was shortened by 9 bases and J by 5 bases, with 20 bases between the two germline ends. CDR3 amino acids: CASGRARDPDNEQFF. In nucleotides, the CDR3 is TGTGCCAGCGGACGGGCCAGGGATCCGGACAATGAGCAGTTCTTC. The variable domain in full, completed from reference TRBV19 and TRBJ2-1, reads DGGITQSPKYLFRKEGQNVTLSCEQNLNHDAMYWYRQDPGQGLRLIYYSQIVNDFQKGDIAEGYSVSREKKESFPLTVTSAQKNPTAFYLCASGRARDPDNEQFFGPGTRLTVL.

The chain uses TRBV7-2 and TRBJ2-7; TRBD2 is a possible D gene (5 bases). Germline lookup yields CDR1 SGHTA and CDR2 FQGNSA. The CDR3 covers 13 residues. The germline V and J ends were trimmed by 3 bases and 1 base, with 7 bases remaining between them. The CDR3 DNA follows: TGTGCCAGCAGCTTCGGACTGTCCTACGAGCAGTACTTC. Residues: CASSFGLSYEQYF.

V gene TRBV5-4 combines with J gene TRBJ2-7, with D possibly being TRBD1 or TRBD2 (6 bases each). Germline CDR1 SGHNT, CDR2 YYREEE (reference sequence). With 2 bases removed from V and 2 bases from J, the gap between germline ends came to 23 bases. The CDR3 covers 18 residues. The CDR3 DNA reads as TGTGCCAGCAGCTTTAGCTTAGTCAAGGGGGGAGTTACCTACGAGCAGTACTTC. It yields the protein CASSFSLVKGGVTYEQYF.

This chain joins TRBV9 and TRBJ2-5; TRBD2 agrees at 13 bases. The CDR3 has 15 residues. V lost 2 bases, J lost 7 bases, and 5 bases stayed unmatched. Germline CDR1 SGDLS, CDR2 YYNGEE. The CDR3 DNA follows: TGTGCCAGCAGCGTGGGACTAGCGGGACCTAGGACCCAGTACTTC. Translating gives CASSVGLAGPRTQYF.

The chain links TRBV9 to TRBJ2-7; maybe TRBD2 (6 bases). The CDR3 spans 15 residues. Deletions cut 5 bases from V and 0 bases from J, with 15 bases between. CDR1 and CDR2 from the germline V gene are SGDLS and YYNGEE. For the CDR3, the DNA is TGTGCCAGCAGTAACCCGGGACTGGACTCCTACGAGCAGTACTTC. This translates into CASSNPGLDSYEQYF.

The chain combines TRBV10-1 with TRBJ2-3; D possibly corresponds to TRBD2 (6 bases). The V gene's germline CDR1 is WNHNN and CDR2 SYGVQD (reference sequence). Between the trimmed V and J ends, which lost 2 bases and 4 bases, there was a span of 13 bases. CDR3 size: 15 residues. As DNA, the CDR3 is TGCGCCAGCAGTGAGGGGGCTAGCGCGGCAGATACGCAGTATTTT. This sequence encodes CASSEGASAADTQYF.

This chain links TRBV5-6 with TRBJ2-7; D is perhaps TRBD2 (5 bases). The J call may be wrong; the DNA end is better matched by TRBJ2-5. CDR3 length: 12 amino acids. Looked up from germline, CDR1 is SGHDT and CDR2 is YYEEEE. As DNA, the CDR3 is TGTGCCAGCAGCTCGGGGTGGGGGACCCAGTACTTC. Its protein product is CASSSGWGTQYF.

This rearrangement joins TRBV7-2 to TRBJ2-1, with TRBD2 matching 11 bases. Germline CDR1 SGHTA, CDR2 FQGNSA. V was clipped by 5 bases and J by 2 bases; unmatched bases: 11. This CDR3 is 18 amino acids long. CDR3 region: CASSPQAVSGRAYNEQFF. The CDR3 region has the DNA TGTGCCAGCAGCCCCCAGGCGGTTAGCGGGAGGGCCTACAATGAGCAGTTCTTC.